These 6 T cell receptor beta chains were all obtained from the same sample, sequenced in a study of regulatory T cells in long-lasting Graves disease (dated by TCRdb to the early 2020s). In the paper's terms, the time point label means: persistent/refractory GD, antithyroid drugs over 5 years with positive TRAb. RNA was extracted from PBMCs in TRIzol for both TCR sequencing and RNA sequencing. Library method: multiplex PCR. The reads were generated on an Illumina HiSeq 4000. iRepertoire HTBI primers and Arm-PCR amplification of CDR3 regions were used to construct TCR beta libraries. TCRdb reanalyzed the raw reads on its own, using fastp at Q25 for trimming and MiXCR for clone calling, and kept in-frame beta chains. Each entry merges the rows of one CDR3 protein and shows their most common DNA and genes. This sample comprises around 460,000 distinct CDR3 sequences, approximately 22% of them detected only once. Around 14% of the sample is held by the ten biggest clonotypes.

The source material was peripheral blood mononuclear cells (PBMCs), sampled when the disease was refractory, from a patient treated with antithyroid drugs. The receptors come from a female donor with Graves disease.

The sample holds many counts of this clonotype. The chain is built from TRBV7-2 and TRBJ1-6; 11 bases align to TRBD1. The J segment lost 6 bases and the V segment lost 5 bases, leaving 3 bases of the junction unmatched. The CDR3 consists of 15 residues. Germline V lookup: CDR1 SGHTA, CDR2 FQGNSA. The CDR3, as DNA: TGTGCCAGCAGCGGGGGGACAGGGGGTAATTCACCCCTCCACTTT. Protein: CASSGGTGGNSPLHF.

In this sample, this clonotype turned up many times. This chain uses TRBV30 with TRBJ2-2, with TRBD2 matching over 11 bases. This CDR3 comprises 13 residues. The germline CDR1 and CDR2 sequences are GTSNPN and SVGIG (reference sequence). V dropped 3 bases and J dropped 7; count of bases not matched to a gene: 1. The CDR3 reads CAWRTSGNGELFF. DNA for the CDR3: TGTGCCTGGAGGACTAGCGGGAACGGGGAGCTGTTTTTT.

CDR3 loop: CSAPRGLGEKDTQYF. CDR3 nucleotide sequence: TGCAGTGCCCCCAGGGGGCTCGGGGAAAAAGATACGCAGTATTTT. The chain links TRBV20-1 to TRBJ2-3; the match to TRBD1 covers 8 bases. The CDR3 runs to 15 residues. The trim removed 6 bases at V and 5 bases at J, leaving 13 bases unmatched. Germline lookup yields CDR1 DFQATT and CDR2 SNEGSKA (reference sequence).

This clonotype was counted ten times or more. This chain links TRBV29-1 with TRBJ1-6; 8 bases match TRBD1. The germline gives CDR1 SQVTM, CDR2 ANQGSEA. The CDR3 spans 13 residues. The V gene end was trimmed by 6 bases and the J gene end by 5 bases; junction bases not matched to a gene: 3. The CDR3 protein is CSVMGQDNSPLHF. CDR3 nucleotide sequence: TGCAGCGTGATGGGACAGGATAATTCACCCCTCCACTTT.

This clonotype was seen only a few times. The DNA of the CDR3 is TGCGCCAGCAGCCGCTCGGGAGGAGGGGATCAGCCCCAGCATTTT. Translating it yields CASSRSGGGDQPQHF. The gene calls are TRBV5-1 and TRBJ1-5; possible D gene TRBD1, 5 bases. Germline loops: CDR1 SGHRS, CDR2 YFSETQ. V lost 4 bases, J lost 5 bases, and 16 bases lay in between. The CDR3 runs 15 residues.

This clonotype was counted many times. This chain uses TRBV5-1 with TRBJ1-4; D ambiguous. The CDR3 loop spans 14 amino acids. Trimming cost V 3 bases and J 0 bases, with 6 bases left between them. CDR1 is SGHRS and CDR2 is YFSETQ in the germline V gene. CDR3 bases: TGCGCCAGCAGCTACGGGACAACTAATGAAAAACTGTTTTTT. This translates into CASSYGTTNEKLFF.